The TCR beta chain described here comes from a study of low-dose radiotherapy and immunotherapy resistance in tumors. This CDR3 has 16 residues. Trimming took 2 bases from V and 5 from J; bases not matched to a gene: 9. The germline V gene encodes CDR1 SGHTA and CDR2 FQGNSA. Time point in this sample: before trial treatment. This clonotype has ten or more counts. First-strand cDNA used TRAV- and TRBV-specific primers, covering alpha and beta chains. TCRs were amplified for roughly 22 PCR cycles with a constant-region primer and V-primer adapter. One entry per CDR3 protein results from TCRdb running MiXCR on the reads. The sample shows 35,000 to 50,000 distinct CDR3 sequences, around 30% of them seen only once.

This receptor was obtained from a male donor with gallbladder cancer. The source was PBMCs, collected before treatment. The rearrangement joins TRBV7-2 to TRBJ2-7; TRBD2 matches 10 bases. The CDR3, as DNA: TGTGCCAGCAGCTTATGGGCTAGCGGGGGTCCGGACGAGCAGTACTTC. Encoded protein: CASSLWASGGPDEQYF.